These 15 T cell receptor beta chains originate from one sample sequenced in a study of T cell responses to AZD1222 COVID-19 vaccine. The assay was immunoSEQ multiplex PCR, and TCRdb's table has in-frame clones only and misses some. The top ten hold about 14% of the sample, which has tens of thousands of clones, about four fifths seen once. Sample: peripheral blood, taken 28 days after the second AZD1222 dose. These receptors originate from an adult who received the AZD1222 COVID-19 vaccine.

This clone appeared once. The V gene is TRBV9, the J gene TRBJ1-5; weak D call: TRBD1 (6 bases). The germline V and J ends were trimmed by 0 bases and 5 bases, with 15 bases remaining between them. CDR3 length: 16 residues. Germline values: CDR1 SGDLS, CDR2 YYNGEE. The CDR3 coding sequence is TGTGCCAGCAGCGTAGCCCCGAACAGGGATGATCAGCCCCAGCATTTT. Amino acid sequence: CASSVAPNRDDQPQHF.

The CDR3 bases are TGTGCCATCAGTGAGTCCGGACAAGGAGGATTGAAACTGTTTTTT. Translation: CAISESGQGGLKLFF. The V gene is TRBV10-3, the J gene TRBJ1-4; tentatively, D is TRBD1 (5 bases). V lost 0 bases and J 11 bases, leaving 16 bases between the germline ends. The germline gives CDR1 ENHRY, CDR2 SYGVKD. The CDR3 has 15 residues.

The V and J genes are TRBV11-3 and TRBJ2-3; 13 bases line up with TRBD2. V shed 2 bases and J 4 bases; nucleotides not matched to a gene: 3. Germline CDR1 SGHNT, CDR2 YENEEA. The CDR3 loop spans 16 amino acids. Written as DNA, the CDR3 is TGTGCCAGCAGCTTAACTAGCGGGGGGGCCTCAGATACGCAGTATTTT. Protein sequence: CASSLTSGGASDTQYF.

This clone was counted a single time. The genes are TRBV6-2 or TRBV6-3 and TRBJ1-5, with TRBD1 identical over 7 bases. The CDR3 contains 14 residues. V gave up 5 bases and J gave up 7 bases; unmatched junction bases: 8. Germline V gives CDR1 MNHEY, CDR2 SVGEGT. The CDR3 coding sequence is TGTGCCAGCAGTGTCGGACAGGTATGGCAGCCCCAGCATTTT. Its translation is CASSVGQVWQPQHF.

J is TRBJ1-4 and V is TRBV20-1; D unclear. Germline V lookup: CDR1 DFQATT, CDR2 SNEGSKA (reference sequence). With 3 bases removed from V and 4 bases from J, the gap between germline ends came to 9 bases. The CDR3 totals 13 residues. CDR3 bases: TGCAGTGCTAGTAGCCAGCTTAATGAAAAACTGTTTTTT. The encoded protein is CSASSQLNEKLFF.

This clone has more than one count but fewer than ten. J is TRBJ1-4 and V is TRBV5-5, with 12 bases that match TRBD1. The germline CDR1 and CDR2 sequences are SGHKS and YYEKEE (reference sequence). The CDR3 contains 17 residues. V dropped 3 bases and J dropped 4; count of bases not matched to a gene: 7. CDR3 amino acids: CASSWGTGGSGNEKLFF. The CDR3 DNA sequence: TGTGCCAGCAGCTGGGGGACAGGGGGCTCCGGTAATGAAAAACTGTTTTTT.

The rearrangement joins TRBV19 to TRBJ2-2, with no clear D. This CDR3 spans 16 amino acids. Germline V gives CDR1 LNHDA, CDR2 SQIVND (reference sequence). The V end was cut by 3 bases, the J end by 0 bases, with 11 bases between. In DNA form, the CDR3 reads TGTGCCAGTAGTATCCGAAAGGTTGCGAACACCGGGGAGCTGTTTTTT. Translating gives CASSIRKVANTGELFF.

This chain links TRBV7-2 with TRBJ2-1, with D tentatively TRBD2 (5 bases). V lost 5 bases and J 8 bases, leaving 16 bases between the germline ends. Germline CDR1 is SGHTA and CDR2 is FQGNSA. The CDR3 runs to 14 residues. The CDR3 is CASSLNGEWDEQFF. The CDR3 DNA sequence: TGTGCCAGCAGCCTTAATGGGGAGTGGGATGAGCAGTTCTTC. Looking up the rest from reference TRBV7-2 and TRBJ2-1 gives the full variable domain: GAGVSQSPSNKVTEKGKDVELRCDPISGHTALYWYRQSLGQGLEFLIYFQGNSAPDKSGLPSDRFSAERTGGSVSTLTIQRTQQEDSAVYLCASSLNGEWDEQFFGPGTRLTVL.

The CDR3 DNA reads TGTGCCAGCAGCCCACTAGCGGGGGGGTTTGCGACCCAGTACTTC. This encodes CASSPLAGGFATQYF. This chain uses TRBV28 with TRBJ2-5, with 13 nucleotides matching TRBD2. V was clipped by 6 bases and J by 7 bases; unmatched bases: 8. CDR3 size: 15 residues. Per germline, CDR1 MDHEN and CDR2 SYDVKM.

This clone has a single count. J is TRBJ1-4 and V is TRBV6-2 or TRBV6-3; no clear D. Germline values: CDR1 MNHEY, CDR2 SVGEGT. The length of the CDR3 is 20 residues. V lost 2 bases to trimming and J lost 0 bases, with 22 bases between them. The CDR3 bases are TGTGCCAGCAGTTACCGGCCGGGGAAAGTCTCCGAATCAACTAATGAAAAACTGTTTTTT. It is translated as CASSYRPGKVSESTNEKLFF.

This chain connects TRBV7-2 to TRBJ2-5; TRBD2 matches at 15 bases. The CDR3 is 17 residues long. The J segment lost 6 bases and the V segment lost 6 bases, leaving 11 bases of the junction unmatched. The V gene's germline CDR1 is SGHTA and CDR2 FQGNSA. The CDR3 bases are TGTGCCAGCAGTAGTAGCGGGACTAGCGGGGGGCGGCAGACCCAGTACTTC. This translates into CASSSSGTSGGRQTQYF.

CDR3 amino acids: CASSPRTGSRFAEAFF. The CDR3 nucleotides are TGTGCCAGCAGCCCCCGGACAGGGTCCCGTTTCGCTGAAGCTTTCTTT. J is TRBJ1-1 and V is TRBV13, with 8 bases fitting TRBD1. The CDR3 length is 16 residues. Trimming cost V 5 bases and J 6 bases; bases outside gene matches: 14. Germline V gene data show CDR1 as PRHDT and CDR2 as FYEKMQ (reference sequence). Complete variable domain (other parts from reference TRBV13 and TRBJ1-1): AAGVIQSPRHLIKEKRETATLKCYPIPRHDTVYWYQQGPGQDPQFLISFYEKMQSDKGSIPDRFSAQQFSDYHSELNMSSLELGDSALYFCASSPRTGSRFAEAFFGQGTRLTVV.

The chain is built from TRBV10-1 and TRBJ2-4; 9 bases align to TRBD1. V shed 3 bases, J shed 8 bases, and the junction held 5 bases outside the gene matches. Germline CDR1 reads WNHNN; CDR2 reads SYGVQD (reference sequence). The CDR3 is 14 residues long. CDR3 coding DNA: TGCGCCAGCAGTGAAGGGACAGGGAGAGACATTCAGTACTTC. Its protein is CASSEGTGRDIQYF.

The chain is built from TRBV5-3 and TRBJ1-2; the D gene is possibly TRBD1 (6 bases). TRBV5-3 is an ORF for which the function is uncertain. V dropped 4 bases and J dropped 4 bases, with 20 bases sitting between them. The CDR3 has 16 residues. The CDR3 bases are TGTGCCAGAAGCCGTAATCGGGACAACCCGATCTATGGCTACACCTTC. It translates to CARSRNRDNPIYGYTF.

This clone was picked up a small number of times. The chain combines TRBV30 with TRBJ1-4; TRBD1 agrees at 7 bases. Germline assignment: CDR1 GTSNPN and CDR2 SVGIG (reference sequence). Trimming removed 3 bases from V and 3 bases from J; junction bases left unmatched: 4. This CDR3 region has 14 residues. CDR3 sequence: CAWSTGVANEKLFF. CDR3 DNA sequence: TGTGCCTGGAGCACAGGGGTGGCTAATGAAAAACTGTTTTTT.